The entry below gives a single T cell receptor beta chain sequence along with its context. Its antigen is unknown. Per-nucleotide qualities are absent, and no much larger clonotype sits a single base away. Reverse transcription of approximately 540 ng RNA was performed with SuperScript III using primers directed against the alpha and beta constant regions. Separate libraries for the alpha and beta chains were generated through chain-specific third strand synthesis that incorporated multiplexing indices. To avoid primer bias, the protocol used one single primer pair to amplify every rearrangement within a chain, and the protocol also attached molecular barcodes to each cDNA molecule. Purified cDNA was joined by T4 RNA Ligase 1 to a 5' RACE adapter carrying a random hexamer and the SP2 sequencing primer site. The authors primed second strand synthesis from the SP2 site with Phusion polymerase and used slow temperature ramps to favor optimal annealing. The 12-nucleotide barcode on each molecule comprised two random hexamer sequences, both introduced before amplification and concatenated. A short first PCR added P5 and P7 adapter elements plus a second index, followed by a roughly 25-cycle amplification PCR with P5s and P7 primers. Libraries received approximately 25 PCR cycles in total, were quantified on a Qubit, sized on a Bioanalyzer, and diluted to 4 to 5 nM. Normalized libraries were sequenced on an Illumina MiSeq with 2 x 250 paired-end kits. Reverse transcription reactions underwent purification over MinElute columns, with elution into 10 ul Tris-Cl. The adapter ligations were run for 23 hours at 16 degrees C, and AMPure XP beads at a 1:1 ratio were afterwards used to clean them. On the authors' methods: Demultiplexed FASTQ files were processed with a modified Decombinator that output V, J, insert and barcode information. Any sequence that shared a barcode yet differed from the dominant sequence was discarded as an error, and the number of original cDNA molecules was estimated by counting barcodes clustered at Levenshtein distance 3. For downstream analyses, the R packages ineq, vegan, igraph and RCytoscape were used, along with IMGT nomenclature and CDR3 definitions. V gene usage was calculated across distinct sequences, with every TCR tallied a single time to avoid skew from clonal expansion. Similarity networks connected unique CDR3 amino acid sequences within a donor whenever two sequences differed by a single Levenshtein edit. In the repertoires, a search was made for a compiled set of published HIV-specific CDR3s (92 alpha, around 710 beta) and CMV-specific CDR3s (roughly 12 alpha, about 250 beta). Random subsampling to size-matched repertoires showed patients' decreased diversity was not caused by their lower sequence numbers. The public reads were reanalyzed by TCRdb: fastp trimming at Q25, MiXCR alignment, in-frame beta chains only. Entries that share a CDR3 protein sequence are merged under the most common genes and DNA. The V and J calls follow TCRdb's processing rather than the paper's. This sample holds about 10,000 distinct CDR3 sequences; 10% were observed only once. The ten largest clones capture about a sixth of the sample.

Whole blood was used without cell fractionation, so the repertoire reflected all unsorted peripheral T cells. For RNA extraction, 2 to 2.5 ml of peripheral blood was collected into Tempus tubes. The first sixteen eligible patients were processed from the enrolled HIV-infected adults, who had not yet received antiretroviral therapy and were about to begin treatment. Enrollment excluded patients who had febrile or AIDS-related illness, tumors, hepatitis B or C coinfection, immunomodulatory therapy, recent vaccination or treatment interruptions. The TURBO-DNase kit was used to remove leftover genomic DNA, and GLOBINclear was used to deplete globin mRNA. Just before antiretroviral therapy was started, pretreatment blood was collected from HIV-infected patients. The data derive from a study of HIV-infected patients and healthy controls (TCRdb year 2014). Study-wide context: Although they stayed below normal ranges, CD4 counts in most of the 16 patients rose modestly but significantly after three months of therapy. Patients exhibited no overall T-cell lymphocytopenia, and total CDR3 counts per chain were not significantly different from those of controls. An undetectable viral load was attained by 11 of 16 patients by the second bleed and by all patients after a further year of therapy. The question the study tested was whether immune perturbation and reconstitution could be captured by deep TCR repertoire sequencing of small blood samples from HIV patients. No consistent shift in CD8 counts was seen during early therapy, whereas a slight rise was seen in the CD4:CD8 ratio. Results the study describes overall, beyond this receptor: Processing was restricted to sixteen HIV-infected individuals, which the authors judged to be a major constraint on the generalizability of the findings. Compared with untreated HIV+ repertoires, healthy control repertoires had roughly threefold more distinct CDR3s and higher Shannon diversity. Eight alpha and eight beta V genes showed significantly different mean usage between HIV-infected patients and controls. Most CMV-associated CDR3s became more frequent during therapy, although their change was not significant, whereas HIV-associated CDR3s showed a significant decrease in frequency. The apparent post-therapy recovery of the Gini index in HIV-infected patients was not reproduced in size-matched repertoire data. Rare events from HIV-infected data received too much weight under size-matching, and comparisons were complicated by unequal numbers of distinct sequences between patients and controls. In the study, no determination of donor HLA types was made. HIV-infected repertoires had significantly higher mean Gini indices than controls, possibly reflecting oligoclonality. Pairing of alpha and beta chains was not determined in the samples. The study cohorts differed slightly in age and sex profile, but those differences did not account for the observed differences in diversity. The dynamics of distinct T-cell subpopulations could not be separated, and sequencing depth was restricted, because whole blood was used. Alpha-chain CDR3s from MAIT cells appeared at high frequency in healthy controls but were severely depleted in HIV+ repertoires. By Jaccard index and by the count of highly shared sequences, healthy controls shared more CDR3s between individuals than HIV+ patients did.

Trimming accounts for 4 bases at V and 3 bases at J, while the number of junction bases matched to no gene is 7. Including the terminal cysteine and phenylalanine, the CDR3 comprises 15 residues. CDR3 DNA only is kept here, 45 bases in frame from base 1. Based on the germline V gene (reference sequence), the CDR1 and CDR2 sequences are MNHEY and SMNVEV. The sample was blood, taken before antiretroviral therapy. Here the chain combines TRBV27 and TRBJ2-7; 9 bases in the junction line up with TRBD2. The TCR comes from an adult with HIV infection. The CDR3 sequence is CASSSHSGSHYEQYF. The bases read TGTGCCAGCAGTTCCCATAGCGGGAGTCACTACGAGCAGTACTTC.